The rows below give T cell receptor beta chains drawn from one sample of a study of regulatory dendritic cells for organ transplantation. Repertoires were generated with immunoSEQ multiplex PCR, while TCRdb's copy carries only in-frame clones and drops some. The sample consists of fewer than 13,000 clones, 72% of them appearing once. The source material was memory CD8+ T cells from blood. The receptors here all came from a human donor in good health. Both conserved end residues are part of each CDR3. The D gene is left open where the match is weak. Size values are once, few and many counts, or a class for expanded clones, and some rows have none.

j_call,clone_size,v_call,d_call,cdr3_nt,cdr3_aa
TRBJ2-2,-,TRBV27,TRBD1,TGTGCCAGCAGACAGGGGGCTGGCACCGGGGAGCTGTTTTTT,CASRQGAGTGELFF
TRBJ1-1,-,TRBV2,-,TGTGCCAGCAAGGGGGAGGGGTACACTGAAGCTTTCTTT,CASKGEGYTEAFF
TRBJ1-1,-,TRBV28,TRBD1,TGTGCCAGCAAGCAGGGGGCGGCGAGCTTTTTCGCCACTGAAGCTTTCTTT,CASKQGAASFFATEAFF
TRBJ1-1,-,TRBV11-2,-,TGTGCCAGCAGCTTAGTAACGGGGGCTGAAGCTTTCTTT,CASSLVTGAEAFF
TRBJ2-1,-,TRBV6-5,-,TGTGCCAGCACCCGGACTAATTACAATGAGCAGTTCTTC,CASTRTNYNEQFF
TRBJ1-5,-,TRBV29-1,TRBD1,TGCAGCGTTTCTTCAGGGGGAAATAGCAATCAGCCCCAGCATTTT,CSVSSGGNSNQPQHF
TRBJ2-7,-,TRBV9,-,TGTGCCAGCAGCGTAGACGGGAGCTCCTACGAGCAGTACTTC,CASSVDGSSYEQYF
TRBJ2-3,-,TRBV6-1,TRBD2,TGTGCCAGCAGTGAGACTAGCGGGGGGGCCGACACGCAGTATTTT,CASSETSGGADTQYF
TRBJ2-7,-,TRBV5-4,TRBD1,TGTGCCAGCAGCTTGCGAGGACAGGGTCGGTACGAGCAGTACTTC,CASSLRGQGRYEQYF
TRBJ2-2,medium-sized,TRBV28,-,TGTGCCAGCAGTTTTACTAGCAATTCTGCCGGGGAGCTGTTTTTT,CASSFTSNSAGELFF
TRBJ2-7,-,TRBV6-4,-,TGTGCCAGCAGTTACTCCAACTCCTACGAGCAGTACTTC,CASSYSNSYEQYF
TRBJ1-3,medium-sized,TRBV5-1,-,TGCGCCAGCAGCTTGGCGCAGAAAGCCTCTGGAAACACCATATATTTT,CASSLAQKASGNTIYF
TRBJ2-1,-,TRBV19,TRBD2,TGTGCCAGTAGAGAACTAGCGGGGGGCGGTAGTGAGCAGTTCTTC,CASRELAGGGSEQFF
TRBJ2-3,-,TRBV18,TRBD2,TGTGCCAGCTCACCATTCCAGCGGGAGGATACGCAGTATTTT,CASSPFQREDTQYF
TRBJ2-1,-,TRBV21-1,-,TGTGCCAGCAGCAAAGCGAGGGCGGGGGGCCCCTACAATGAGCAGTTCTTC,CASSKARAGGPYNEQFF
TRBJ2-6,large,TRBV4-3,-,TGCGCCAGCAGCCAAGCAGAGAGCAGCTCTGGGGCCAACGTCCTGACTTTC,CASSQAESSSGANVLTF
TRBJ2-7,-,TRBV29-1,-,TGCAGCGTTGAGCTACTTTTAGGCTACGAGCAGTACTTC,CSVELLLGYEQYF
TRBJ2-7,medium-sized,TRBV5-1,-,TGCGCCAGCAGCTTGGTTGATGGCGAGCAGTACTTC,CASSLVDGEQYF
TRBJ1-2,-,TRBV19,-,TGTGCCAGTAGTTTAATTATATATGGCAGGACCCCCTCCTATGGCTACACCTTC,CASSLIIYGRTPSYGYTF
TRBJ2-5,-,TRBV11-2,-,TGTGCCAGCAGACCTAGCGAGTACCAAGAGACCCAGTACTTC,CASRPSEYQETQYF
TRBJ2-1,-,TRBV9,TRBD2,TGTGCCAGCAGCGTAACGAGCGGGGGGGCCAATGAGCAGTTCTTC,CASSVTSGGANEQFF
TRBJ1-1,-,TRBV27,-,TGTGCCAGCAGTTTGGCCCACAGGGCTGAAGCTTTCTTT,CASSLAHRAEAFF
TRBJ2-1,-,TRBV27,-,TGTGCCAGCAGTCCAACCCCGGGGGCCTTAGACAATGAGCAGTTCTTC,CASSPTPGALDNEQFF
TRBJ2-7,-,TRBV9,-,TGTGCCAGCAGCAAGAATTACGGTGTACGGGGCTCCTACGAGCAGTACTTC,CASSKNYGVRGSYEQYF
TRBJ2-3,-,TRBV6-1,TRBD2,TGTGCCAGCAGTGAAGCTAGCGGGAGCCCAGATACGCAGTATTTT,CASSEASGSPDTQYF
TRBJ2-1,-,TRBV6-5,TRBD2,TGTGCCACCGCGGGGGGGATGAACAATGAGCAGTTCTTC,CATAGGMNNEQFF
TRBJ1-1,-,TRBV6-1,-,TGTGCCAGCAGTGAAGAGGTAGTGAACACTGAAGCTTTCTTT,CASSEEVVNTEAFF
TRBJ1-2,-,TRBV29-1,-,TGCAGCGTTCGGGAGAACTACACCTTC,CSVRENYTF
TRBJ2-2,-,TRBV18,-,TGTGCCAGCTCACCTTACGGGCCCCCCGACTTCTCGAACACCGGGGAGCTGTTTTTT,CASSPYGPPDFSNTGELFF
TRBJ2-4,-,TRBV10-2,-,TGCGCCAGCAAACGGGACACTTCAGCCATTCAGTACTTC,CASKRDTSAIQYF